This T cell receptor (beta chain) was observed in a study of vaccination and CD4 T cells after COVID-19. About the research overall: With 10 or so mild cases and one severe, convalescent patients were SARS-CoV-2 positive by nasal swab PCR. Researchers treated cells with overlapping spike peptides taken from SARS-CoV-2, HCoV-NL63, HCoV-OC43 and HCoV-229E. The control cultures got either a CEFX pool, an HIV-1 Nef pool, or no peptide at all.

The Oncomine TCR Beta short-read assay was applied to DNA of cultured CD4+ T cells. TCRdb passed the PCR reads through MiXCR, listing each CDR3 protein once. The sample lists about 14,000 distinct CDR3 sequences, about 46% seen once, with roughly 15% in the top ten. V gave up 2 bases and J gave up 6 bases, with 11 bases separating them. CDR3 size: 14 residues. Germline assignment: CDR1 MNHEY and CDR2 SVGAGI. A note on this clonotype: As yet, its antigen is unknown.

As for treatment: approximately nine-day PBMC culture with coronavirus spike peptide pools or control peptides (ViraFEST assay). Two million PBMCs went into each well for culture with around 10 IU/ml IL-2 and around 10 ug/ml peptide pools. V gene TRBV6-5 combines with J gene TRBJ2-1; D not certain. The TCR was taken from a human donor with COVID-19. The sequenced sample consisted of cultured CD4+ T cells from blood. CDR3: CASSYGSYPNEQFF. CDR3 in DNA: TGTGCCAGCAGTTACGGTAGCTACCCCAATGAGCAGTTCTTC.